Below are 11 T cell receptor beta chains sequenced from a single sample in a study of blood T cell repertoires in COVID-19. The table came from immunoSEQ multiplex PCR; TCRdb's copy has only in-frame clones and leaves some out. Of about 220,000 clones in the sample, less than 90% are singletons; the top ten hold just over 2.5%. Sequenced material: PBMCs or T cells enriched from blood (not recorded which). All receptors derive from a woman in her thirties who had recovered from COVID-19.

This chain joins TRBV3-1 (or the pseudogene TRBV3-2) and TRBJ2-3, with D possibly being TRBD2 (5 bases). This CDR3 spans 16 amino acids. Germline values: CDR1 LGHDT, CDR2 YNNKEL (reference sequence). Trimming pared 4 bases from V and 0 bases from J, leaving 14 bases between. The CDR3 reads CASSPQRRASTDTQYF. The DNA of the CDR3 is TGTGCCAGCAGCCCCCAAAGGCGGGCGAGCACAGATACGCAGTATTTT.

This chain connects TRBV2 to TRBJ1-1, with D possibly TRBD1 on 5 matching bases. Between the trimmed V and J ends, which lost 2 bases and 1 base, there was a span of 11 bases. The germline gives CDR1 SNHLY, CDR2 FYNNEI. This CDR3 comprises 15 residues. The CDR3 nucleotides read TGTGCCAGCAGTGAAAACAGGTTACAGAACACTGAAGCTTTCTTT. This codes for CASSENRLQNTEAFF.

This clone is medium-sized (0.01 to 0.1%). The chain has TRBV4-3 and TRBJ1-2, with unresolved D. CDR1 LGHNA and CDR2 YSLEER come from the germline V gene. Trimming shortened V by 0 bases and J by 5 bases, and 10 bases separated the two germline ends. CDR3 length: 14 amino acids. The CDR3 reads CASSQDRGSYGYTF. CDR3 nucleotide sequence: TGCGCCAGCAGCCAAGATCGAGGCAGTTATGGCTACACCTTC.

The chain recombines TRBV25-1 with TRBJ1-4; D gene uncertain. The length of the CDR3 is 12 residues. The germline V gene has CDR1 MGHDK and CDR2 SYGVNS. V lost 0 bases and J 8 bases, leaving 4 bases between the germline ends. The CDR3 reads CASSEYAEKLFF. The CDR3 DNA reads TGTGCCAGCAGTGAATACGCGGAAAAACTGTTTTTT. Complete variable domain (other parts from reference TRBV25-1 and TRBJ1-4): EADIYQTPRYLVIGTGKKITLECSQTMGHDKMYWYQQDPGMELHLIHYSYGVNSTEKGDLSSESTVSRIRTEHFPLTLESARPSHTSQYLCASSEYAEKLFFGSGTQLSVL.

The V and J genes are TRBV12-5 and TRBJ2-2; 9 positions match TRBD1. Trimming removed 0 bases from V and 2 bases from J; junction bases left unmatched: 10. Per the germline V gene, CDR1 is LGHNT and CDR2 is FRNRAP. CDR3 length: 19 residues. The CDR3 nucleotides are TGTGCTAGTGGTTTGGTAACCCAGGGACAGGGAGGCAACACCGGGGAGCTGTTTTTT. Translating gives CASGLVTQGQGGNTGELFF.

The chain uses TRBV4-3 and TRBJ1-2, with D possibly matching TRBD1 (5 bases). The CDR3 runs to 16 residues. Germline CDR1 reads LGHNA; CDR2 reads YSLEER. Trimming removed 0 bases at V and 6 bases at J, with 17 bases between. CDR3 in amino acids: CASSQDSFARVDGYTF. The CDR3 DNA is TGCGCCAGCAGCCAAGACTCGTTCGCCAGGGTTGATGGCTACACCTTC.

V and J are TRBV11-2 and TRBJ2-7; a weak D match, TRBD2 (5 bases). Trimming took off 2 bases at V and 6 bases at J, with 8 bases between the two ends. The CDR3 loop spans 12 amino acids. The germline V gene encodes CDR1 SGHAT and CDR2 FQNNGV. CDR3 loop: CASSLSSAEQYF. As DNA, the CDR3 is TGTGCCAGCAGCTTAAGTAGCGCCGAGCAGTACTTC.

The rearrangement uses TRBV3-1 (or the pseudogene TRBV3-2) and TRBJ1-2; TRBD1 might be the D (6 bases). Trimming pared 0 bases from V and 4 bases from J, leaving 12 bases between. Germline CDR1 reads LGHDT; CDR2 reads YNNKEL (reference sequence). The CDR3 has 15 residues. The CDR3 here is CASSQERGAVYGYTF. Here the CDR3 DNA reads TGTGCCAGCAGCCAAGAACGGGGGGCCGTCTATGGCTACACCTTC.

Comments on this clone: Other nucleotide sequences in the sample specify the same CDR3. The chain links TRBV2 to TRBJ1-2; 10 bases match TRBD1. The length of the CDR3 is 14 residues. Germline V gene lookup returns CDR1 SNHLY and CDR2 FYNNEI. The V gene end was trimmed by 3 bases and the J gene end by 4 bases; junction bases not matched to a gene: 2. The CDR3 nucleotides read TGTGCCAGCAGTGAGACAGGGGGCTCCTATGGCTACACCTTC. It translates to CASSETGGSYGYTF.

The chain carries TRBV11-3 and TRBJ2-3; 9 bases align to TRBD1. Losses at the gene ends were 3 bases for V and 4 bases for J; bases not matched to a gene: 11. Germline V CDR1 and CDR2: SGHNT, YENEEA. CDR3 size: 17 residues. CDR3 protein: CASSLGVRTGVPDTQYF. The CDR3 DNA reads TGTGCCAGCAGCTTGGGAGTAAGGACAGGGGTCCCAGATACGCAGTATTTT.

The V call is TRBV18, the J call TRBJ1-1; 8 bases agree with TRBD1. Germline V lookup: CDR1 KGHSH, CDR2 LQKENI. V gave up 3 bases and J gave up 3 bases; unmatched junction bases: 6. CDR3 length: 15 amino acids. CDR3 region: CASSPRTGFYTEAFF. CDR3 DNA sequence: TGTGCCAGCTCACCTCGGACAGGGTTTTACACTGAAGCTTTCTTT. Full variable domain (rest looked up from reference TRBV18 and TRBJ1-1): NAGVMQNPRHLVRRRGQEARLRCSPMKGHSHVYWYRQLPEEGLKFMVYLQKENIIDESGMPKERFSAEFPKEGPSILRIQQVVRGDSAAYFCASSPRTGFYTEAFFGQGTRLTVV.